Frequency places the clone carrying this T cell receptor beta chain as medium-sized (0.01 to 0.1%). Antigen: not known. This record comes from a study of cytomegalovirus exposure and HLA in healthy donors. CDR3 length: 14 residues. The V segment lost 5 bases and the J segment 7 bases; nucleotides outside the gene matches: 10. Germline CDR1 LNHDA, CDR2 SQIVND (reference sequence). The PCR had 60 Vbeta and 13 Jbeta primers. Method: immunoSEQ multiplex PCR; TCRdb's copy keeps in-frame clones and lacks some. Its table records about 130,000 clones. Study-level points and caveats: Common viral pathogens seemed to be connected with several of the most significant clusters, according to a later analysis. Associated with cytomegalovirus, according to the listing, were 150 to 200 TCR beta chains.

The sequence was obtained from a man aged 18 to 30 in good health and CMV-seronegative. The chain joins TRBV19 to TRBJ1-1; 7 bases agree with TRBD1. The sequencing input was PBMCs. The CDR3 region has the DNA TGTGCCAGTAGTCCGGGGACAGCGGGCTTTGAAGCTTTCTTT. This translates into CASSPGTAGFEAFF.